This is a list of T cell receptor beta chains from one sample in a study of cytomegalovirus exposure and HLA in healthy donors. TCRdb's copy holds only in-frame clones and misses some; the assay was immunoSEQ multiplex PCR. The table shows some 68,000 clones, with about 94% occurring only once. Sequencing was carried out using PBMCs. The source is a man younger than 30 in good health and CMV-seropositive. CDR3s include the opening cysteine and the closing phenylalanine or tryptophan. The order of the fields is D gene, V gene, J gene, clone size, CDR3 DNA, CDR3 protein. D genes are given only for firm matches. Only part of the rows carry a size: once, few, many, or a class if the clone is expanded.

TRBD1	TRBV18	TRBJ1-2	-	TGTGCCAGCTCACCTCTGACAGGGGGAGACTATGGCTACACCTTC	CASSPLTGGDYGYTF
-	TRBV18	TRBJ1-3	-	TGTGCCAGCTCACCATCCAGGGCACTACCCTGGGGCACCATATATTTT	CASSPSRALPWGTIYF
TRBD1	TRBV5-6	TRBJ2-5	-	TGTGCCAGCAGCTTGGACAGGGGCGAGACCCAGTACTTC	CASSLDRGETQYF
TRBD1	TRBV7-6	TRBJ1-1	-	TGTGCCAGCAGCGAGGGACAGTCCGAAGCTTTCTTT	CASSEGQSEAFF
-	TRBV10-3	TRBJ1-5	-	TGTGCCATCGCAAGCGTGAGGGATCAGCCCCAGCATTTT	CAIASVRDQPQHF
TRBD1	TRBV6-1	TRBJ2-2	once	TGTGCCAGCAGGGGACAGGGGGCCGGGGAGCTGTTTTTT	CASRGQGAGELFF
TRBD1	TRBV7-6	TRBJ2-5	once	TGTGCCAGCAGCCGACAGGGGGTAGAGACCCAGTACTTC	CASSRQGVETQYF
-	TRBV7-8	TRBJ2-7	-	TGTGCCAGCAGCTCTTCGACACCAGCCTACGAGCAGTACTTC	CASSSSTPAYEQYF
TRBD2	TRBV7-9	TRBJ2-5	-	TGTGCCAGCAGCGTTAGCGGGAGATCGGAGACCCAGTACTTC	CASSVSGRSETQYF
TRBD2	TRBV10-3	TRBJ2-5	-	TGTGCCATCGGGGAGGGAGAGACCCAGTACTTC	CAIGEGETQYF
TRBD1	TRBV4-2	TRBJ1-1	-	TGTGCCAGCAGCCAAGGACAGGGGGGGGACACTGAAGCTTTCTTT	CASSQGQGGDTEAFF
-	TRBV6-1	TRBJ1-1	-	TGTGCCAGCAGTGAATGGCCGGGTTGGACTGAAGCTTTCTTT	CASSEWPGWTEAFF
-	TRBV13	TRBJ2-5	-	TGTGCCAGCAGCTTTCTAGGATACCAAGAGACCCAGTACTTC	CASSFLGYQETQYF
-	TRBV19	TRBJ2-1	-	TGTGCCAGTAGTAAGGACACATACAATGAGCAGTTCTTC	CASSKDTYNEQFF
TRBD2	TRBV10-3	TRBJ2-1	-	TGTGCCATCAGTGAGCTTTCTAGCGGAGGGAATGAGCAGTTCTTC	CAISELSSGGNEQFF
TRBD1	TRBV5-1	TRBJ1-1	-	TGCGCCAGCAGCCGAGGGACAGATACGAACACTGAAGCTTTCTTT	CASSRGTDTNTEAFF
TRBD1	TRBV6-1	TRBJ1-2	-	TGTGCCAGCAGTGAGAGTTCCGGGACAGTATATGGCTACACCTTC	CASSESSGTVYGYTF
TRBD2	TRBV9	TRBJ2-5	-	TGTGCCAGCAGCGTAGATGGTCTGGAGGCTAGCGGGAGAGAGACCCAGTACTTC	CASSVDGLEASGRETQYF
TRBD1	TRBV28	TRBJ1-2	-	TGTGCCAGCAGTCCGACGGGACAGGGTTTTATCGGCTATGGCTACACCTTC	CASSPTGQGFIGYGYTF
TRBD1	TRBV29-1	TRBJ1-2	-	TGCAGCGTTGAAGCCGGGACAGGGGATGGCTACACCTTC	CSVEAGTGDGYTF
TRBD2	TRBV11-2	TRBJ2-1	-	TGTGCCAGCAGCTTATCCGGGGGGAGGGAGCAGTTCTTC	CASSLSGGREQFF
TRBD2	TRBV7-9	TRBJ2-1	-	TGTGCCAGCAGCCCCCAGTTAGCGGGGGGCCCCCGTGAGTTCTTC	CASSPQLAGGPREFF
TRBD2	TRBV4-2	TRBJ2-2	once	TGTGCCAGCACCCTAGCGGGAGTGTCCGGGGAGCTGTTTTTT	CASTLAGVSGELFF
-	TRBV2	TRBJ1-6	once	TGTGCCAGCAGTGAAAACAGATATAATTCACCCCTCCACTTT	CASSENRYNSPLHF
-	TRBV6-1	TRBJ2-2	once	TGTGCCAGCAGTACCCTAGCGCTGAACACCGGGGAGCTGTTTTTT	CASSTLALNTGELFF
TRBD1	TRBV11-3	TRBJ1-3	-	TGTGCCAGCAGCCCCGGACAGGGGGTAGGTGGAAACACCATATATTTT	CASSPGQGVGGNTIYF
TRBD1	TRBV9	TRBJ2-1	-	TGTGCCAGCAGCGGGTGGGACAGGGACTACAATGAGCAGTTCTTC	CASSGWDRDYNEQFF
TRBD1	TRBV20-1	TRBJ2-7	once	TGCAGTGCCGGACAGGGGAGCGAGCAGTACTTC	CSAGQGSEQYF
-	TRBV7-9	TRBJ1-2	-	TGTGCCAGCAGCTCATATCGCGGGAAAAACTATGGCTACACCTTC	CASSSYRGKNYGYTF
TRBD2	TRBV7-9	TRBJ2-3	-	TGTGCCAGCACCAAAGGGGAGGGAAAAGATACGCAGTATTTT	CASTKGEGKDTQYF
TRBD1	TRBV2	TRBJ1-5	-	TGTGCCAGCAGCGCCACAGGGGGGCTAAATCAGCCCCAGCATTTT	CASSATGGLNQPQHF
TRBD1	TRBV6-5	TRBJ2-5	-	TGTGCCAGCAGTTGGACAGGGCGAGAGACCCAGTACTTC	CASSWTGRETQYF
-	TRBV7-3	TRBJ2-2	-	TGTGCCAGCAGCGAGGGGAGGGGGGACACCGGGGAGCTGTTTTTT	CASSEGRGDTGELFF
TRBD2	TRBV28	TRBJ2-7	-	TGTGCCAGCAGCCGCGGACTAGCGTTCGAGCAGTACTTC	CASSRGLAFEQYF
TRBD2	TRBV5-6	TRBJ2-1	-	TGTGCCAGCAGCGCAACTAGCGGGGCTTACAATGAGCAGTTCTTC	CASSATSGAYNEQFF
-	TRBV6-5	TRBJ1-2	-	TGTGCCAGCAGTTACTCGTCCCCGGGATATGGCTACACCTTC	CASSYSSPGYGYTF
-	TRBV5-5	TRBJ1-1	-	TGTGCCAGCAGCTTGGAACGTGCGGTGGTTGACACTGAAGCTTTCTTT	CASSLERAVVDTEAFF
TRBD2	TRBV5-1	TRBJ2-1	-	TGCGCCAGCGGTAGCGGGAGCGGCAATGAGCAGTTCTTC	CASGSGSGNEQFF
-	TRBV19	TRBJ2-2	-	TGTGCCAGTATTGGAGCGAACACCGGGGAGCTGTTTTTT	CASIGANTGELFF
TRBD1	TRBV25-1	TRBJ1-1	-	TGTGCCAGCCGGGACAGTCACACTGAAGCTTTCTTT	CASRDSHTEAFF
-	TRBV27	TRBJ2-2	once	TGTGCCAGCAGTTTATCCAGAGGAGGGGAGCTGTTTTTT	CASSLSRGGELFF